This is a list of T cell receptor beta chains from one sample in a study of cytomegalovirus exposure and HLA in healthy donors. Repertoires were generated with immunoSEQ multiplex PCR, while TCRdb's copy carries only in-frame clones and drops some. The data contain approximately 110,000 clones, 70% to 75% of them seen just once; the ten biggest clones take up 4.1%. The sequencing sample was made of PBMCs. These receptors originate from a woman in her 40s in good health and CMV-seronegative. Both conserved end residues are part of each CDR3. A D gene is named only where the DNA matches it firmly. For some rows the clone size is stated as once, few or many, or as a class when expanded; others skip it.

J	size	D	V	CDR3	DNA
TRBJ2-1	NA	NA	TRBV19	CASSITGVVSYNEQFF	TGTGCCAGTAGTATTACGGGGGTCGTCTCCTACAATGAGCAGTTCTTC
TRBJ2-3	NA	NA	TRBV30	CAWRRGTDTQYF	TGTGCCTGGAGGAGGGGGACAGATACGCAGTATTTT
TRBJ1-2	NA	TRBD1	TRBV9	CASSSRQGEHGYTF	TGTGCCAGCAGCTCTCGACAGGGGGAACATGGCTACACCTTC
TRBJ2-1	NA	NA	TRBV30	CAWRFWGHEQFF	TGTGCCTGGAGGTTCTGGGGCCATGAGCAGTTCTTC
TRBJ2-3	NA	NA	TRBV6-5	CASSYMASTDTQYF	TGTGCCAGCAGTTACATGGCTAGCACAGATACGCAGTATTTT
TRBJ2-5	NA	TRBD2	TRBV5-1	CASSLVGAGGEETQYF	TGCGCCAGCAGCTTGGTGGGAGCGGGAGGGGAAGAGACCCAGTACTTC
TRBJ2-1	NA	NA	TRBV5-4	CASSLAGVGLSYNEQFF	TGTGCCAGCAGCTTGGCCGGGGTCGGATTATCGTACAATGAGCAGTTCTTC
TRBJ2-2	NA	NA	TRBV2	CASKETAENTGELFF	TGTGCCAGCAAGGAAACAGCCGAGAACACCGGGGAGCTGTTTTTT
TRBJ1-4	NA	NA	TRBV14	CASSQGWTGGKLFF	TGTGCCAGCAGCCAAGGATGGACCGGAGGAAAACTGTTTTTT
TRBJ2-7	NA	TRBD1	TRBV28	CASRRQGTDYEQYF	TGTGCCAGCAGGCGTCAAGGGACAGATTACGAGCAGTACTTC
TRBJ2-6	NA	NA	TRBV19	CASKEGSGANVLTF	TGTGCCAGTAAAGAGGGCTCTGGGGCCAACGTCCTGACTTTC
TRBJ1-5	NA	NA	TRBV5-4	CASSPQAGGYRNQPQHF	TGTGCCAGCAGCCCTCAAGCGGGGGGCTATCGCAATCAGCCCCAGCATTTT
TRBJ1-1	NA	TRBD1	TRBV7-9	CASSPQGAHTEAFF	TGTGCCAGCAGCCCTCAGGGGGCGCACACTGAAGCTTTCTTT
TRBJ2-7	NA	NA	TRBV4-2	CASSQDSKTGSYEQYF	TGTGCCAGCAGCCAAGATTCAAAGACAGGTTCCTACGAGCAGTACTTC
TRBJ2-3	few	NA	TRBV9	CASSVGEWNTDTQYF	TGTGCCAGCAGCGTAGGGGAGTGGAACACAGATACGCAGTATTTT
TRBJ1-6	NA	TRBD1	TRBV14	CASSQDLGTGTYSPLHF	TGTGCCAGCAGCCAAGATCTGGGGACAGGGACCTATTCACCCCTCCACTTT
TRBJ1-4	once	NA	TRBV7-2	CASSRRGEEKLFF	TGTGCCAGCAGTCGCAGGGGAGAAGAAAAACTGTTTTTT
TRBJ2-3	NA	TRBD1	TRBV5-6	CASSHAGTGGIGTDTQYF	TGTGCCAGCAGTCACGCCGGGACAGGGGGCATAGGCACAGATACGCAGTATTTT
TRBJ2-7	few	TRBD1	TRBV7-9	CASVPGQGTYEQYF	TGTGCCAGTGTACCGGGACAGGGTACCTACGAGCAGTACTTC
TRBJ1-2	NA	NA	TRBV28	CASRPTYGYTF	TGTGCCAGCAGGCCGACTTATGGCTACACCTTC
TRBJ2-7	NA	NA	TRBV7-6	CASSLQGNSYEQYF	TGTGCCAGCAGCTTACAGGGGAACTCCTACGAGCAGTACTTC
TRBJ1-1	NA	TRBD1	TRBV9	CASSVVAGGTEAFF	TGTGCCAGCAGCGTAGTTGCAGGGGGCACTGAAGCTTTCTTT
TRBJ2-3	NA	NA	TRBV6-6	CASRLPQPADTQYF	TGTGCCAGCAGACTCCCGCAACCCGCAGATACGCAGTATTTT
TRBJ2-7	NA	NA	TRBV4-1	CASSQPGQSRSYEQYF	TGCGCCAGCAGCCAACCTGGACAGTCCCGCTCCTACGAGCAGTACTTC
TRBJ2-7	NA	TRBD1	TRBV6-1	CASSGGQANSYEQYF	TGTGCCAGCAGTGGGGGACAGGCGAACTCCTACGAGCAGTACTTC
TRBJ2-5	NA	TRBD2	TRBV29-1	CSVVGGGEETQYF	TGCAGCGTTGTAGGCGGGGGAGAGGAGACCCAGTACTTC
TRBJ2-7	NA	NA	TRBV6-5	CASSYFRVNNEQYF	TGTGCCAGCAGTTACTTCAGGGTTAATAACGAGCAGTACTTC
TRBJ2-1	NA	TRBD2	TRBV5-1	CASSWRGAEDSDEQFF	TGCGCCAGCAGCTGGCGGGGGGCCGAAGACTCGGATGAGCAGTTCTTC
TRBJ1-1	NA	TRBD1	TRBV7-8	CASSLGTAGVSTEAFF	TGTGCCAGCAGCTTGGGGACAGCCGGGGTGAGCACTGAAGCTTTCTTT
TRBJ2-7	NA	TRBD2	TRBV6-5	CAISLTSGTYEQYF	TGTGCCATCAGCCTTACTAGCGGTACCTACGAGCAGTACTTC
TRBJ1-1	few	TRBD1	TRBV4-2	CASSHGTGEDTEAFF	TGTGCCAGCAGCCACGGGACAGGGGAGGACACTGAAGCTTTCTTT
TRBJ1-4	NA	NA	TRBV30	CAWSVLKYEKLFF	TGTGCCTGGAGTGTACTAAAATATGAAAAACTGTTTTTT
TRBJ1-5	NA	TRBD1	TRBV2	CASKDRARGQPQHF	TGTGCCAGCAAGGACAGGGCGCGCGGTCAGCCCCAGCATTTT
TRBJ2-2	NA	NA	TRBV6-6	CASRKPGGLGELFF	TGTGCCAGCAGGAAACCAGGAGGGTTGGGTGAGCTGTTTTTT
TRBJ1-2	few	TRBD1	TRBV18	CASSRSGTVDGYGYTF	TGTGCCAGCTCAAGATCCGGGACAGTCGACGGCTATGGCTACACCTTC
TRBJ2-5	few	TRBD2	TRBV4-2	CASSQDWAGGARETQYF	TGTGCCAGCAGCCAAGATTGGGCGGGGGGGGCCCGAGAGACCCAGTACTTC
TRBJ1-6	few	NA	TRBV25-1	CASSDSQGNSPLHF	TGTGCCAGCAGTGACAGCCAGGGAAATTCACCCCTCCACTTT
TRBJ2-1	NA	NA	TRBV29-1	CSVVGEPSYNEQFF	TGCAGCGTTGTTGGAGAGCCCTCCTACAATGAGCAGTTCTTC
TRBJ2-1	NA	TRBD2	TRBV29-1	CSVVGLAARSYNEQFF	TGCAGCGTTGTCGGACTAGCGGCCCGCTCCTACAATGAGCAGTTCTTC
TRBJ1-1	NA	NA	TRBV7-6	CASSLALYTEAFF	TGTGCCAGCAGCTTAGCCTTGTACACTGAAGCTTTCTTT
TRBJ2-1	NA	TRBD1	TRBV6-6	CASSYGQGNEQFF	TGTGCCAGCAGTTACGGACAGGGAAATGAGCAGTTCTTC
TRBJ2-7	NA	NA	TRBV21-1	CASSKVRRGAGSSYEQYF	TGTGCCAGCAGCAAAGTTAGGCGGGGAGCGGGGAGCTCCTACGAGCAGTACTTC
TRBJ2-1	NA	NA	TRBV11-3	CASSLGRPGDRYNEQFF	TGTGCCAGCAGCTTAGGTCGTCCGGGAGACCGCTACAATGAGCAGTTCTTC
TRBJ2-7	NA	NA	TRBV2	CASSSRGYEQYF	TGTGCCAGCAGTTCCAGGGGATACGAGCAGTACTTC
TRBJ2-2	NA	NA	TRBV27	CASRWGRPTGELFF	TGTGCCAGTCGGTGGGGCAGGCCCACCGGGGAGCTGTTTTTT
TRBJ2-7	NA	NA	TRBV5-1	CASSPSVNYEQYF	TGCGCCAGCAGCCCTTCGGTGAACTACGAGCAGTACTTC
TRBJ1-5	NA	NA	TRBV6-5	CASSGGGKVQPQHF	TGTGCCAGCAGCGGCGGGGGTAAGGTTCAGCCCCAGCATTTT
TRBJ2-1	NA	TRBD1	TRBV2	CASLPQGVTYNEQFF	TGTGCCAGCCTTCCGCAGGGGGTCACTTACAATGAGCAGTTCTTC
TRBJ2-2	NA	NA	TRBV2	CASRVRETGDGPFTGELFF	TGTGCCAGCAGGGTTCGTGAGACGGGAGACGGTCCTTTCACCGGGGAGCTGTTTTTT
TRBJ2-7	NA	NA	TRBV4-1	CASSPIAVGNYEQYF	TGCGCCAGCAGCCCAATAGCGGTAGGCAACTACGAGCAGTACTTC
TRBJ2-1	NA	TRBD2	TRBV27	CASSWWTSGSSYNEQFF	TGTGCCAGCAGTTGGTGGACTAGCGGGAGTTCCTACAATGAGCAGTTCTTC
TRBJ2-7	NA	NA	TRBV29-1	CSVAQPGEPYEQYF	TGCAGCGTTGCTCAGCCAGGGGAGCCTTACGAGCAGTACTTC
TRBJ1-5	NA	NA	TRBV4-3	CASSQDEGTDQPQHF	TGCGCCAGCAGCCAAGACGAGGGAACCGATCAGCCCCAGCATTTT
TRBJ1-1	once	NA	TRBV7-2	CASSLARGWTEAFF	TGTGCCAGCAGCTTAGCCCGGGGATGGACTGAAGCTTTCTTT